The 6 T cell receptor beta chains below come from one sample, sequenced in a study of CXCR3-negative and CXCR3-positive naive CD8 T cells. Study-wide findings and caveats: CXCR3-positive naive cells carried more hydrophobic TRB CDR3s than CXCR3-negative ones.

TRB cDNA was prepared as libraries by UMI-labeled 5' RACE. After re-calling the 5' RACE reads, TCRdb lists one entry per CDR3 protein, DNA absent. The sample table includes about 63,000 distinct CDR3 sequences. Their antigens remain unidentified. Sample: naive CXCR3+ CD8+ T cells from blood. The subset is: CD45RO-CCR7+CD27+CD95- naive CD8+ T cells expressing CXCR3 (TNR3+). The receptors here all came from a human donor in good health. Some clones in this sample may be carry-over from other donors' samples.

This chain connects TRBV5-5 to TRBJ2-7. Germline V CDR1 and CDR2: SGHKS, YYEKEE (reference sequence). The CDR3 spans 13 residues. The CDR3 is CASSLATFYEQYF.

The chain couples TRBV20-1 to TRBJ2-7; no DNA is available, so the TRBD1 call from TCRdb remains unchecked. Germline CDR1 and CDR2: DFQATT and SNEGSKA (reference sequence). The CDR3 runs to 13 residues. The CDR3 reads CSARDSGTYEQYF.

CDR3 sequence reads: CASIPDRGTDTQYF. The chain links TRBV7-2 to TRBJ2-3; the D call from TCRdb, TRBD1, cannot be confirmed without DNA. The germline CDR1 and CDR2 sequences are SGHTA and FQGNSA. This CDR3 comprises 14 residues.

The rearrangement joins TRBV6-2 or TRBV6-3 to TRBJ1-1; TCRdb returns TRBD1, unconfirmable since there is no DNA. Germline assignment: CDR1 MNHEY and CDR2 SVGEGT. CDR3 length equals 14 residues. The CDR3 spells CASSLIGANTEAFF.

The chain links TRBV6-4 to TRBJ2-3; TCRdb designates TRBD2, a call that cannot be tested without DNA. There are 18 residues in the CDR3. Germline CDR1 is MRHNA and CDR2 is SNTAGT. The CDR3: CASSPDSGGPERPDTQYF.

The chain joins TRBV20-1 to TRBJ2-5; checking the TCRdb D call of TRBD1 is not possible without DNA. Germline assignment: CDR1 DFQATT and CDR2 SNEGSKA (reference sequence). The CDR3 has 15 amino acids. CDR3 region: CSARDWTDYQETQYF.